The clone carrying this T cell receptor beta chain came up many times. Its target is unknown. The record originates from a study of human T cells and chemical hapten exposure. For the study at large: A mostly female patient group had alopecia areata, totalis or universalis.

MiXCR was run by TCRdb on the RACE reads, yielding one entry per CDR3 protein. This sample has some 400,000 distinct CDR3 sequences, with roughly 4.8% found just once. The time point: patch test 1, 2 weeks after DPC sensitization. Sample treatment: therapeutic diphenylcyclopropenone sensitization with weekly scalp DPC. Those who donated were patients with alopecia, 18 to 70 years of age, and suitable for DPC. General study points: The study found that DPC sensitization did not change TCRs above 1 in 1000 frequency.

The CDR3 is made up of 15 amino acids. V lost 1 base, J lost 4 bases, and 10 bases lay in between. Sequencing used whole blood, obtained in connection with sensitization to the hapten diphenylcyclopropenone (DPC). The TCR was taken from a woman aged 45-65 years with alopecia areata. Some clones in this sample may be carry-over from other donors' samples. The chain recombines TRBV12-3 or TRBV12-4 with TRBJ2-2, with D perhaps TRBD1 or TRBD2 (5 bases each). DNA of the CDR3: TGTGCCAGCAGTTTAGGGGGCCGGGGCACCGGGGAGCTGTTTTTT. Its protein product is CASSLGGRGTGELFF.